This TCR beta chain was documented in a study of blood T cell repertoires in COVID-19. CDR3 size: 16 residues. This table comes from immunoSEQ multiplex PCR, and its TCRdb copy is limited to in-frame clones, with some not included. The sample lists around 100,000 clones, less than 90% occurring once. V gene TRBV21-1 combines with J gene TRBJ1-2. TRBV21-1 is designated a pseudogene. The sample taken for sequencing was peripheral blood. This clonotype was obtained from an elderly man with acute or convalescent COVID-19. The CDR3 DNA sequence: TGTGCCAGCAGCAAAAACCCGAGAAGAGCTAACTATGGCTACACCTTC. This translates into CASSKNPRRANYGYTF.